This T cell receptor beta chain was retrieved from a study of STAT5B mutations in CD4+ large granular lymphocyte leukemia. Using immunoSEQ multiplex PCR, the repertoire was profiled, and TCRdb retains in-frame clones only, with some absent. The table records 30,000 to 40,000 clones, over 60% of them present only once. Of note for this clone: Its antigen is as yet unknown.

Findings and caveats of the study: Top patient clones used TRBV06 genes more often: 8/27 versus 2/35 in controls. Without putative leukemic clones, patient CD4-sorted repertoires remained more clonal than healthy CD4+ repertoires.

Between the trimmed V and J ends, which lost 0 bases and 10 bases, there was a span of 12 bases. Looked up from germline, CDR1 is MNHEY and CDR2 is SMNVEV (reference sequence). This CDR3 spans 13 amino acids. This sequence joins TRBV27 and TRBJ1-1; D is unresolved. The receptor's source is a human donor in good health. Sequences were obtained from CD4+ T cells from blood buffy coats. CDR3 amino acids: CASSLSGARGAFF. CDR3 DNA sequence: TGTGCCAGCAGTTTATCTGGAGCTCGGGGAGCTTTCTTT.